This T cell receptor (beta chain) was recorded in a study of cytomegalovirus exposure and HLA in healthy donors. Study-wide background: Of the donors genotyped, several hundred in all, 65% to 90% fell in the Caucasian-associated ancestry cluster.

Remarks on this clone: Its antigen remains unknown.

Points from the study as a whole: Among TCR beta chains, those listed as cytomegalovirus-associated numbered under 200.

V was clipped by 2 bases and J by 6 bases; unmatched bases: 11. CDR3 size: 16 residues. The germline V gene encodes CDR1 MNHNS and CDR2 SASEGT. Vbeta (60) and Jbeta (13) primers were used in the PCR. Sequencing used immunoSEQ multiplex PCR; TCRdb keeps in-frame clones, though not all of them. The data contain under 200,000 clones, about 86% of them singletons. This chain links TRBV6-1 with TRBJ2-7; the match to TRBD1 covers 9 bases. The clonotype comes from a woman aged 18-35 years in good health and CMV-seronegative. What was sequenced was PBMCs. CDR3 loop: CASSEPYRDRDREQYF. CDR3 nucleotide sequence: TGTGCCAGCAGTGAACCTTACCGGGACAGGGATCGCGAGCAGTACTTC.